This TCR beta chain came from a study of identifying expanded T cells in peripheral blood. The repertoire was sequenced with immunoSEQ multiplex PCR; TCRdb's copy has only in-frame clones and lacks some. The table shows approximately 50,000 clones, with 65% to 90% occurring only once. Between the trimmed V and J ends, which lost 0 bases and 0 bases, there was a span of 7 bases. Germline V CDR1 and CDR2: SGHRS, YFSETQ. This CDR3 comprises 16 residues. This sequence originates from a person aged 18 to 75 in good health. Specimen: blood. V is TRBV5-1 and J is TRBJ2-6; a weak D match, TRBD2 (6 bases). The CDR3 DNA is TGCGCCAGCAGCTTGGGCGGGGCCTCTGGGGCCAACGTCCTGACTTTC. Encoded protein: CASSLGGASGANVLTF.